This T cell receptor beta chain stems from a study of OX40 agonist ivuxolimab in advanced cancers. Study-wide background: Patients' therapy was ivuxolimab, an antibody that acts as an agonist of OX40 (CD134).

Remarks on this clone: Other DNA sequences within the sample encode an identical CDR3.

This CDR3 is 11 amino acids long. V gave up 3 bases and J gave up 6 bases, with 4 bases separating them. Germline values: CDR1 KGHSH, CDR2 LQKENI. Profiled with immunoSEQ multiplex PCR; TCRdb holds only in-frame clones, not every one. The sample lists about 84,000 clones, roughly 82% occurring once. This TCR came from an adult with an advanced solid tumor such as melanoma, head and neck, liver or kidney cancer. The chain recombines TRBV18 with TRBJ2-3; D unresolved. Sequenced here: CD4+ or CD8+ T cells sorted from blood, sampled in a trial of the OX40 agonist ivuxolimab. As DNA, the CDR3 is TGTGCCAGCTCACCTCAGGATACGCAGTATTTT. Its translation: CASSPQDTQYF.